This TCR beta chain is from a study of cytomegalovirus exposure and HLA in healthy donors. Across the study: As an earlier analysis found, some 170 million T cells yielded approximately 110 million unique TCR beta sequences.

The CDR3 has 15 amino acids. Germline-derived CDR1 and CDR2 are MDHEN and SYDVKM. The trim removed 5 bases at V and 8 bases at J, leaving 10 bases unmatched. PCR used 60 Vbeta primers and 13 Jbeta primers. Assay: immunoSEQ multiplex PCR; the TCRdb copy retains only in-frame clones and omits some. The sample includes about 300,000 clones, around 86% of them seen just once. The receptor comes from a man aged 40-55 years in good health and CMV-seropositive. The chain employs TRBV28 and TRBJ1-4, with TRBD1 matching 8 bases. Input material: PBMCs. Written as DNA, the CDR3 is TGTGCCAGCAGTCCTATTTCGGACAGGGTGGAAAAACTGTTTTTT. Translated, it gives CASSPISDRVEKLFF.